This T cell receptor beta chain was captured in a study of CD8 T cells in Susac syndrome. Reverse transcription of about 0.5 to 1 ug RNA was carried out with random hexamers. A multiplex approach, immunoSEQ multiplex PCR, amplified TCR beta CDR3 across 54 Vbeta and 13 Jbeta. MiXCR, run by TCRdb on the immunoSEQ multiplex PCR reads, gives a single entry per CDR3 protein. The table shows approximately 190,000 distinct CDR3 sequences, with over 75% occurring only once. Sequencing targeted TCR beta in blood CD8+ and CD4+ T cells. The V gene end was trimmed by 4 bases and the J gene end by 6 bases; junction bases not matched to a gene: 11. The CDR3 has 16 amino acids. CDR1 and CDR2 from the germline V gene are SNHLY and FYNNEI.

The sequence derives from a human donor with Susac syndrome. Source material: CD4+ T cells from PBMCs. J is TRBJ2-7 and V is TRBV2; TRBD2 agrees at 11 bases. CDR3 residues: CASSVLASGGIGEQYF. In nucleotides, the CDR3 is TGTGCCAGCAGTGTCTTGGCTAGCGGGGGGATAGGCGAGCAGTACTTC.